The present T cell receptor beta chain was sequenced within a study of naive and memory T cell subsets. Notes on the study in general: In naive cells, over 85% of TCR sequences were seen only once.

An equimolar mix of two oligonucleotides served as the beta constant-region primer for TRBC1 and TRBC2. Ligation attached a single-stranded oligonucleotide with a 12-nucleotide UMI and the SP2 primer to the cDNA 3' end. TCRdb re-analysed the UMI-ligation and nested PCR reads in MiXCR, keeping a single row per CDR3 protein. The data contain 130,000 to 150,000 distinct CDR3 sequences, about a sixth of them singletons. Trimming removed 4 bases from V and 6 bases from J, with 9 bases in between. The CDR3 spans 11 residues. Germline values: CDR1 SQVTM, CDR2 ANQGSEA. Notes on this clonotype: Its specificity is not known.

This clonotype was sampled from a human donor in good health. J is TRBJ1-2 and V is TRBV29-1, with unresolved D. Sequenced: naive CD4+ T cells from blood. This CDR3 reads CSVVGLDGYTF. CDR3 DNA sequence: TGCAGCGTTGTTGGGTTGGATGGCTACACCTTC.